Sequencing of this T cell receptor (beta chain) was carried out in a study of blood T cell repertoires in COVID-19. This clone was recorded once. Only in-frame clones appear in the TCRdb table, and some are missing; sequencing was by immunoSEQ multiplex PCR. The sample shows approximately 250,000 clones, nearly 90% of them seen only once. The sample taken for sequencing was PBMCs or T cells enriched from blood (not recorded which). The sequence was obtained from a young woman who had recovered from COVID-19.

Here the CDR3 DNA reads TGTGCCACCAGTGATCCTCTACCCCCTCGACTAGCGGGGGACTACGAGCAGTACTTC. This encodes CATSDPLPPRLAGDYEQYF. This chain links TRBV24-1 with TRBJ2-7; 12 nucleotides align to TRBD2. The junction had 14 bases not matched to a gene; V was cut back by 3 bases and J by 3 bases. Germline assignment: CDR1 KGHDR and CDR2 SFDVKD. This CDR3 spans 19 amino acids.